The 4 T cell receptor beta chains below all came from one sample that was sequenced in a study of blood T cell repertoires in COVID-19. This table comes from immunoSEQ multiplex PCR, and its TCRdb copy is limited to in-frame clones, with some not included. The sample yields about 160,000 clones, 80% seen once. The specimen sequenced was PBMCs or T cells enriched from blood (not recorded which). Receptors originate from a woman aged 55-69 years who had recovered from COVID-19.

This clone was seen a handful of times. The chain combines TRBV18 with TRBJ1-2, with no clear D. This CDR3 has 13 amino acids. CDR1 KGHSH and CDR2 LQKENI come from the germline V gene. Between the trimmed V and J ends, which lost 3 bases and 4 bases, there was a span of 9 bases. The CDR3 loop is CASSPTEAYGYTF. CDR3 DNA sequence: TGTGCCAGCTCACCTACCGAGGCCTATGGCTACACCTTC.

The V gene is TRBV30, the J gene TRBJ2-7; 9 nucleotides match TRBD1. The V gene's germline CDR1 is GTSNPN and CDR2 SVGIG (reference sequence). The CDR3 length is 13 residues. V dropped 6 bases and J dropped 2; count of bases not matched to a gene: 5. In nucleotides, the CDR3 is TGTGCCTGCCTCGGGACAGGGACCTACGAGCAGTACTTC. This translates into CACLGTGTYEQYF.

The V and J genes are TRBV21-1 and TRBJ2-7; TRBD2 is taken as the D call from the table, unchecked against the DNA. TRBV21-1 represents a pseudogene. This CDR3 region has 14 residues. Here the CDR3 reads CASSKHHGAYEQYF. In DNA, the CDR3 is TGTGCCAGCAGCAAACACCACGGAGCCTACGAGCAGTACTTC.

As concerns this clone: A much larger clone is a single base away; this may be a read error. This specimen includes other DNA sequences encoding the same CDR3. The CDR3 DNA reads as TGTGCCAGCAGTTACGGGGCACCGCATGCTTACGAGCAGTACTTC. It is translated as CASSYGAPHAYEQYF. The chain has TRBV6-2 or TRBV6-3 and TRBJ2-7; TRBD1 is a possible D gene (5 bases). With 2 bases removed from V and 4 bases from J, the gap between germline ends came to 15 bases. CDR1 MNHEY and CDR2 SVGEGT come from the germline V gene. The CDR3 contains 15 residues.